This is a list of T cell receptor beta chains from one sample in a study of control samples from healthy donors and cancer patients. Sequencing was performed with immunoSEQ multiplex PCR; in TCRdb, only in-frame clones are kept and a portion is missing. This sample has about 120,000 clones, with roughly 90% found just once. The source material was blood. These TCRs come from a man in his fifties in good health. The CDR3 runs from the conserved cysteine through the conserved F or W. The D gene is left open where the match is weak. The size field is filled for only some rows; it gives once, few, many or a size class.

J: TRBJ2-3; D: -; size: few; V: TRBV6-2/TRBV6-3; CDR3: CASSYKSGISTSTDTQYF; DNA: TGTGCCAGCAGTTATAAAAGCGGAATTTCAACTAGCACAGATACGCAGTATTTT
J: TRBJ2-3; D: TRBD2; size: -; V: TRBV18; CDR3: CASSRTSGGSYTDTQYF; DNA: TGTGCCAGCTCACGGACTAGCGGGGGGTCCTACACAGATACGCAGTATTTT
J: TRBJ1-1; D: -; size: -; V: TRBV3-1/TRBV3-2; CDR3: CASSQLGGNTEAFF; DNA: TGTGCCAGCAGTCAACTGGGGGGGAACACTGAAGCTTTCTTT
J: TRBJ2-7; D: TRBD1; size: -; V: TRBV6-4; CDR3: CASRPRDRENREQYF; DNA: TGTGCCAGCAGGCCCCGGGACAGGGAAAATCGCGAGCAGTACTTC
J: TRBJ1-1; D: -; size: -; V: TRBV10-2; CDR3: CASSVGTLNEAFF; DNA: TGCGCCAGCAGTGTCGGAACACTCAATGAAGCTTTCTTT
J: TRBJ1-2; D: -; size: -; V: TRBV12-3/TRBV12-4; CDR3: CASALQGGLGYTF; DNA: TGTGCCAGCGCTTTACAGGGTGGGCTAGGCTACACCTTC
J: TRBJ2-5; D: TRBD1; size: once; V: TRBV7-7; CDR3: CASSLGLGDRVQETQYF; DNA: TGTGCCAGCAGCTTAGGGTTAGGAGACAGGGTACAAGAGACCCAGTACTTC
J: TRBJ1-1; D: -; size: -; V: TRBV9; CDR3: CASSVAMNTEAFF; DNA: TGTGCCAGCAGCGTAGCGATGAACACTGAAGCTTTCTTT
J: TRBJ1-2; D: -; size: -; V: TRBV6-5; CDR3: CASSYWGTYGYTF; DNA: TGTGCCAGCAGTTACTGGGGGACCTATGGCTACACCTTC
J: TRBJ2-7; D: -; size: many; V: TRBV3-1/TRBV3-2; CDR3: CASSQDQWGARPYEQYF; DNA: TGTGCCAGCAGCCAAGATCAGTGGGGGGCCAGACCCTACGAGCAGTACTTC
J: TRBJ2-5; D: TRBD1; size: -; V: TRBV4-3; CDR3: CASSQDPRTGEETQYF; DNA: TGCGCCAGCAGCCAAGATCCCCGGACAGGGGAAGAGACCCAGTACTTC
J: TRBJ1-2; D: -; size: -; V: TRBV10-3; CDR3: CAVRPADGYGYTF; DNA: TGTGCCGTCCGCCCTGCGGACGGCTATGGCTACACCTTC
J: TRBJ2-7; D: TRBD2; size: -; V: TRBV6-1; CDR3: CASSTERGAYEQYF; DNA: TGTGCCAGCAGCACCGAGCGGGGGGCATACGAGCAGTACTTC
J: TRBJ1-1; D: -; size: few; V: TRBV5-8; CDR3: CASSLAKGGNTEAFF; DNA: TGTGCCAGCAGCTTGGCCAAAGGGGGGAACACTGAAGCTTTCTTT